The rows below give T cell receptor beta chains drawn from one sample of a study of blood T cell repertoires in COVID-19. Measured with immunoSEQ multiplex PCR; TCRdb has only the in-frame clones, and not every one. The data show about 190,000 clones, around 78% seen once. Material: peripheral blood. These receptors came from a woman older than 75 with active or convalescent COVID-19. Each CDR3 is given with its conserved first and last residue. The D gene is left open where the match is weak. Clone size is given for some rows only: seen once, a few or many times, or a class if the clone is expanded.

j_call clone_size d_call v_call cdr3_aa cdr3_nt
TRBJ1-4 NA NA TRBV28 CASSFSGSNEKLFF TGTGCCAGCAGTTTCTCCGGGAGTAATGAAAAACTGTTTTTT
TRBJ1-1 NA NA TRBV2 CASSDSPNTEAFF TGTGCCAGCAGTGATTCTCCGAACACTGAAGCTTTCTTT
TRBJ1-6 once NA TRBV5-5 CASSLSGGADSPLHF TGTGCCAGCAGCTTGTCGGGGGGCGCCGATTCACCCCTCCACTTT
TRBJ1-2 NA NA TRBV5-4 CASSLSGNYGYTF TGTGCCAGCAGCTTATCAGGGAACTATGGCTACACCTTC
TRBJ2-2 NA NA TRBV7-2 CASSLVSNTGELFF TGTGCCAGCAGCTTAGTTAGTAACACCGGGGAGCTGTTTTTT
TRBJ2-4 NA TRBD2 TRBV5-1 CASSTDSGGAGNIQYF TGCGCCAGCAGCACCGATAGCGGGGGGGCTGGAAACATTCAGTACTTC
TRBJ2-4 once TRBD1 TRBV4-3 CASSPGTGKNIQYF TGCGCCAGCAGCCCCGGGACAGGGAAAAACATTCAGTACTTC
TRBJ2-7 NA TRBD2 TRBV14 CASSRLAGAYEQYF TGTGCCAGCAGTCGACTAGCGGGGGCCTACGAGCAGTACTTC
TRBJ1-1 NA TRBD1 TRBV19 CASGRRGTGQNTEAFF TGTGCCAGTGGGAGACGAGGGACAGGGCAGAACACTGAAGCTTTCTTT
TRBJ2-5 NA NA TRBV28 CASSTPSWPQYF TGTGCCAGCAGTACCCCCTCGTGGCCCCAGTACTTC
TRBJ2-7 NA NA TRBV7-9 CASSQLGGHSYEQYF TGTGCCAGCAGTCAGTTGGGGGGTCACTCCTACGAGCAGTACTTC
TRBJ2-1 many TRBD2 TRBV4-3 CASSQDRASGYYDEQFF TGCGCCAGCAGCCAAGATAGAGCTAGCGGGTATTATGATGAGCAGTTCTTC
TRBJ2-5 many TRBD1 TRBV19 CASSGTGGKETQYF TGTGCCAGTAGTGGGACAGGGGGAAAAGAGACCCAGTACTTC
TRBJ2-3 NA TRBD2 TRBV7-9 CASSSSGVAPDTQYF TGTGCCAGCAGCTCTAGCGGGGTTGCACCAGATACGCAGTATTTT
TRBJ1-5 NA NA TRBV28 CASSLPYSNQPQHF TGTGCCAGCAGTTTACCTTATAGCAATCAGCCCCAGCATTTT
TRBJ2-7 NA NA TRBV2 CASSIQGGQYF TGTGCCAGCAGCATTCAGGGGGGGCAGTACTTC
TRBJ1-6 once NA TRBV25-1 CASSHRTRESSPLHF TGTGCCAGCAGCCACAGGACTCGGGAGAGTTCACCCCTCCACTTT
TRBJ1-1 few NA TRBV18 CASSPPGGGMNTEAFF TGTGCCAGCTCACCACCCGGGGGGGGGATGAACACTGAAGCTTTCTTT
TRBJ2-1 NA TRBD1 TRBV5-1 CASSTSGTDNEQFF TGCGCCAGCAGCACCTCCGGGACAGACAATGAGCAGTTCTTC
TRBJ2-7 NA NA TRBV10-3 CAISGSGEGAYEQYF TGTGCCATCAGTGGCAGCGGGGAGGGGGCCTACGAGCAGTACTTC
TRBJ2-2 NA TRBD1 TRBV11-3 CASSTGATGELFF TGTGCCAGCAGTACAGGGGCTACCGGGGAGCTGTTTTTT
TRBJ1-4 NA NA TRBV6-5 CASSRGWTNEKLFF TGTGCCAGCAGCCGAGGGTGGACTAATGAAAAACTGTTTTTT
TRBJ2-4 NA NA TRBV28 CASSSAQAKNIQYF TGTGCCAGCAGCAGCGCTCAAGCCAAAAACATTCAGTACTTC
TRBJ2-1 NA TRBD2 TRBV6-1 CASSDWSGTSGILAYNEQFF TGTGCCAGCAGTGATTGGAGTGGGACTAGCGGGATCCTTGCCTACAATGAGCAGTTCTTC
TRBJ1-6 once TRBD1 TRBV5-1 CASSLKGQGGSPLHF TGCGCCAGCAGCCTGAAAGGACAGGGGGGTTCACCCCTCCACTTT
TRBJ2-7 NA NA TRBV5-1 CASSLQEGGEQYF TGCGCCAGCAGCTTACAGGAAGGGGGCGAGCAGTACTTC
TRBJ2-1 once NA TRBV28 CASNSLDSGSYNEQFF TGTGCCAGCAACTCACTGGACAGCGGCTCCTACAATGAGCAGTTCTTC
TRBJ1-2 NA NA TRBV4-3 CASSQDEGSVRSGYTF TGCGCCAGCAGCCAAGATGAGGGCTCTGTTCGGTCTGGCTACACCTTC
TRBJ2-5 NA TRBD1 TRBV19 CASRQRQGEQETQYF TGTGCCAGTAGGCAGCGACAGGGTGAACAAGAGACCCAGTACTTC
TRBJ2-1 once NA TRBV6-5 CASISQDTGNEQFF TGTGCCAGCATATCTCAGGACACAGGCAATGAGCAGTTCTTC
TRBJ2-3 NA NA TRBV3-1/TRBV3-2 CASSQDVGGTDTQYF TGTGCCAGCAGCCAAGATGTAGGGGGCACAGATACGCAGTATTTT
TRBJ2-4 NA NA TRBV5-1 CASSLDGLAKNIQYF TGCGCCAGCAGCTTGGATGGGCTAGCCAAAAACATTCAGTACTTC
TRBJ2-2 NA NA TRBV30 CAWSQVAGELFF TGTGCCTGGAGCCAGGTAGCCGGGGAGCTGTTTTTT
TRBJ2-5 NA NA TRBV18 CASSPPFRETQYF TGTGCCAGCTCACCACCTTTTCGAGAGACCCAGTACTTC
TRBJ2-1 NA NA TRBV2 CASSSTGYSYNEQFF TGTGCCAGCAGTTCGACAGGTTACTCCTACAATGAGCAGTTCTTC
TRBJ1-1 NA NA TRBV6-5 CASSYLAANTEAFF TGTGCCAGCAGTTACTTAGCTGCGAACACTGAAGCTTTCTTT
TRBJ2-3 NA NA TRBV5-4 CASSLDSSDTQYF TGTGCCAGCAGCTTAGATTCAAGCGATACGCAGTATTTT
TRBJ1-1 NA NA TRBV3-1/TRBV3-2 CASSPIGQLEAFF TGTGCCAGCAGCCCAATCGGACAGCTTGAAGCTTTCTTT
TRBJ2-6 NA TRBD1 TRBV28 CASSLDRHSGANVLTF TGTGCCAGCAGTCTGGACAGGCACTCTGGGGCCAACGTCCTGACTTTC
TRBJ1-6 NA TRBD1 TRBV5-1 CASSLTGTGDSPLHF TGCGCCAGCAGCTTGACAGGGACAGGGGACTCACCCCTCCACTTT
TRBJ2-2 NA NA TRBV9 CASSPPRQGSTGELFF TGTGCCAGCAGCCCTCCTCGGCAGGGCTCCACCGGGGAGCTGTTTTTT
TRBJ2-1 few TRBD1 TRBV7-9 CASSSDRVSYNEQFF TGTGCCAGCAGTTCTGACAGGGTTTCCTACAATGAGCAGTTCTTC
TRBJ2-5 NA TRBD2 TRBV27 CASSLGLVETQYF TGTGCCAGCAGTTTAGGACTAGTAGAGACCCAGTACTTC
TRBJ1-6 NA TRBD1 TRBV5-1 CASSPQGPFGNSPLHF TGCGCCAGCAGCCCACAGGGGCCCTTTGGTAATTCACCCCTCCACTTT
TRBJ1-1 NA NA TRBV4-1 CASSQDIGSSEAFF TGCGCCAGCAGCCAAGATATAGGGAGTTCTGAAGCTTTCTTT
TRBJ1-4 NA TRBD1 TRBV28 CASSRTGYNEKLFF TGTGCCAGCAGTAGGACAGGGTATAATGAAAAACTGTTTTTT
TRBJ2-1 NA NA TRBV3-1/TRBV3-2 CASSQMSTGVDEQFF TGTGCCAGCAGCCAAATGTCGACCGGGGTGGATGAGCAGTTCTTC
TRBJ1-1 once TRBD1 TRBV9 CASSVGTGGMEAFF TGTGCCAGCAGCGTAGGAACAGGGGGGATGGAAGCTTTCTTT
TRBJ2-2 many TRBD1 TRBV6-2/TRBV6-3 CASSYLQGVSGGELFF TGTGCCAGCAGTTACCTGCAGGGGGTTAGTGGCGGGGAGCTGTTTTTT
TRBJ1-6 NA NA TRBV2 CASSKTGPPLHF TGTGCCAGCAGTAAAACAGGGCCACCCCTCCACTTT
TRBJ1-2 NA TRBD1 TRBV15 CATSKTRTGMNYGYTF TGTGCCACCAGCAAGACCCGGACAGGGATGAACTATGGCTACACCTTC
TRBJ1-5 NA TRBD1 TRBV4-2 CASSLNSGGAMGQPQHF TGTGCCAGCAGCCTGAACTCAGGGGGCGCGATGGGTCAGCCCCAGCATTTT
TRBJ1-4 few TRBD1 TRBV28 CASSYRGGNEKLFF TGTGCCAGCAGTTACAGGGGTGGTAATGAAAAACTGTTTTTT
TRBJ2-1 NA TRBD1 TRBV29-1 CSVDGQGPFRFF TGCAGCGTAGATGGACAGGGGCCCTTTCGGTTCTTC
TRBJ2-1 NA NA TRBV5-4 CASSLGQGSSYNEQFF TGTGCCAGCAGCTTGGGGCAGGGGAGCTCCTACAATGAGCAGTTCTTC
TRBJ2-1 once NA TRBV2 CASKRQNEQFF TGTGCCAGCAAGCGCCAAAATGAGCAGTTCTTC